Sequencing of this TCR beta chain was carried out in a study of OX40 agonist ivuxolimab in advanced cancers. Study in general: Partial responses were recorded for three patients, including one with hepatocellular carcinoma and two with cutaneous melanoma.

With respect to this clone: Its antigen is currently unknown.

The method was immunoSEQ multiplex PCR; TCRdb's version includes in-frame clones alone and lacks a portion of them. The sample holds approximately 82,000 clones, just under 95% seen once. Overall study findings and caveats: On average, a greater number of expanded clones characterised CD8+ T cells relative to CD4+.

This specimen was CD4+ or CD8+ T cells sorted from blood, taken in a trial of the OX40 agonist ivuxolimab. This TCR came from an adult with an advanced solid tumor such as melanoma, head and neck, liver or kidney cancer.

The CDR3 reads CASSKDGFYGYTF. Written as DNA, the CDR3 is TGTGCCAGCAGCAAAGATGGGTTCTATGGCTACACCTTC. This chain links TRBV21-1 with TRBJ1-2. TRBV21-1 represents a pseudogene. This CDR3 is built from 13 residues.